This TCR beta chain was identified during a study of shared clonotypes between healthy human individuals. This clone was recorded a few times. Subsets obtained from CD4+ cells comprised CD45RA+ naive and CD45RA-negative memory cells. Only in-frame clones appear in the TCRdb table, and some are missing; sequencing was by immunoSEQ multiplex PCR. Among about 1.1 million clones listed, around 78% were seen once. Germline assignment: CDR1 SGHNT and CDR2 YYREEE (reference sequence). The CDR3 covers 12 residues. Trimming left V 4 bases short and J 2 bases short, with 7 bases between. This chain links TRBV5-4 with TRBJ2-7; tentative D call: TRBD1 (6 bases). Material: memory CD4+ T cells from PBMCs. Subset in this sample: CD45RA-negative fraction. This receptor was taken from a man between 18 and 35 years old in good health. Some clones in this sample may be carry-over from other donors' samples. The CDR3 nucleotides are TGTGCCAGCAGCCGGGACACCTACGAGCAGTACTTC. Residues: CASSRDTYEQYF.